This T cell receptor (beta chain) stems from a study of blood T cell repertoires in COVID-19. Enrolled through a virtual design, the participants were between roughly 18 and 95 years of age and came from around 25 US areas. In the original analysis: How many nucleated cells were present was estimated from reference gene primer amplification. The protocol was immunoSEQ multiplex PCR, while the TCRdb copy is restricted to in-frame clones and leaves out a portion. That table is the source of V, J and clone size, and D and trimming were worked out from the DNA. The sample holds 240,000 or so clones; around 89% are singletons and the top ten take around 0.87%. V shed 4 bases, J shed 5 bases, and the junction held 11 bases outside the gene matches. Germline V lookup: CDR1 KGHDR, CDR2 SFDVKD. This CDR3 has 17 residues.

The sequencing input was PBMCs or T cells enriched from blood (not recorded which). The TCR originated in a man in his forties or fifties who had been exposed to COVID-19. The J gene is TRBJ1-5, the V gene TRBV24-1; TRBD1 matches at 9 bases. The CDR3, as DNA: TGTGCCACCAGTGACCGACGGGACAGGGAGCGAGATCAGCCCCAGCATTTT. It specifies CATSDRRDRERDQPQHF.